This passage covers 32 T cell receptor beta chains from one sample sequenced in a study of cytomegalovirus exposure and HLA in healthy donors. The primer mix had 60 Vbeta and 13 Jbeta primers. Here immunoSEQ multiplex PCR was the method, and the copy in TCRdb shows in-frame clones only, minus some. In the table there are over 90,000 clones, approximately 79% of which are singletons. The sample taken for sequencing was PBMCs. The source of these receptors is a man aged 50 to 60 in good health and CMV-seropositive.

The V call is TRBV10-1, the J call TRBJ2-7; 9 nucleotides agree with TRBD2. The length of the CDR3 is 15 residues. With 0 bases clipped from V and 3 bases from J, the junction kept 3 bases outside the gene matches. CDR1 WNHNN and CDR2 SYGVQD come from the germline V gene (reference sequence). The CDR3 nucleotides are TGCGCCAGCAGTGAGTCAGGCGGGAGGGACTACGAGCAGTACTTC. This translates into CASSESGGRDYEQYF.

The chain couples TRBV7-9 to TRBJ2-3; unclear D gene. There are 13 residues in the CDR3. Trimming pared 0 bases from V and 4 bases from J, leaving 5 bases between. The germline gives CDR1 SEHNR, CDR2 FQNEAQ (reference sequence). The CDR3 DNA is TGTGCCAGCAGCTTAGCCTATGCAGATACGCAGTATTTT. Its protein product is CASSLAYADTQYF.

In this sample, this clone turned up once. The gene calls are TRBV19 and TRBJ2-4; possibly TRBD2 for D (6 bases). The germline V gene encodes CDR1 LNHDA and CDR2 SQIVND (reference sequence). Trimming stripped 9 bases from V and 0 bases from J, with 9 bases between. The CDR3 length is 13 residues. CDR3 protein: CASEGLAKNIQYF. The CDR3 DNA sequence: TGTGCCAGCGAGGGACTAGCCAAAAACATTCAGTACTTC.

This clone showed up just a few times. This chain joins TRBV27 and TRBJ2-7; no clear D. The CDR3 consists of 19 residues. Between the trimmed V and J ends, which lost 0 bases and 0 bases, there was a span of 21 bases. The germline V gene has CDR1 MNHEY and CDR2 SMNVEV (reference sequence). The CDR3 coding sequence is TGTGCCAGCAGTTTATCAGTAGAGACCGGCTCAAGGAGCTCCTACGAGCAGTACTTC. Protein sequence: CASSLSVETGSRSSYEQYF.

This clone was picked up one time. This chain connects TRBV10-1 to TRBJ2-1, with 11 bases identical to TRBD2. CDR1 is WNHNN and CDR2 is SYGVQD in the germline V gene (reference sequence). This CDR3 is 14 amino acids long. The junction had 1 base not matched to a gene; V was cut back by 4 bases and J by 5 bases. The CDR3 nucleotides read TGCGCCAGCAGTGTAGCGGGAGGGAACAATGAGCAGTTCTTC. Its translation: CASSVAGGNNEQFF.

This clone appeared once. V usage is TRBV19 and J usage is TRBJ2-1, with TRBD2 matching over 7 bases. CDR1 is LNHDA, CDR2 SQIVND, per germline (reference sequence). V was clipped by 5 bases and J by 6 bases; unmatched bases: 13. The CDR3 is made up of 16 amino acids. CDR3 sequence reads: CASSSPSRGGSNEQFF. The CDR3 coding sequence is TGTGCCAGTAGTTCCCCGAGTCGCGGGGGATCCAATGAGCAGTTCTTC. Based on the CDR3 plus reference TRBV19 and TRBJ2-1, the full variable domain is DGGITQSPKYLFRKEGQNVTLSCEQNLNHDAMYWYRQDPGQGLRLIYYSQIVNDFQKGDIAEGYSVSREKKESFPLTVTSAQKNPTAFYLCASSSPSRGGSNEQFFGPGTRLTVL.

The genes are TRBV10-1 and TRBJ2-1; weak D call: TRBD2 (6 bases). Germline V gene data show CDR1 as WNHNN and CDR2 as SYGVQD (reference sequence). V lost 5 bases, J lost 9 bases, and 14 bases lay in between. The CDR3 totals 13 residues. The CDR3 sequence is CASSPRDWSEQFF. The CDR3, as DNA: TGCGCCAGCAGTCCCCGGGACTGGAGTGAGCAGTTCTTC.

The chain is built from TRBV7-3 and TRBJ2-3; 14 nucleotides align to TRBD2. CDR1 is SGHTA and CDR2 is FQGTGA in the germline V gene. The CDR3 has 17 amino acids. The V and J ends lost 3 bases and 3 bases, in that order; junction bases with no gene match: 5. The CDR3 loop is CASSLERLAGGTDTQYF. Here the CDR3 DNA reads TGTGCCAGCAGCTTGGAAAGACTAGCGGGAGGGACAGATACGCAGTATTTT.

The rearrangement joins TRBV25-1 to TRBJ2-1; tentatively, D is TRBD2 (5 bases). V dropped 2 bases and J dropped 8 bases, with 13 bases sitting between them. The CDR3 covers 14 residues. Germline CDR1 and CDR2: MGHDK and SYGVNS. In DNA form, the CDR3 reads TGTGCCAGCAGTGAAGGAGGTTCAGTCGATGAGCAGTTCTTC. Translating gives CASSEGGSVDEQFF.

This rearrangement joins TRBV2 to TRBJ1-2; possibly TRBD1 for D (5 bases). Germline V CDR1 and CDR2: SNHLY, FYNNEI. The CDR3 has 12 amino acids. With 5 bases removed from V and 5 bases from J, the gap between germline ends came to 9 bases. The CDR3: CASSLQGYGYTF. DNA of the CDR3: TGTGCCAGCAGTCTCCAGGGATATGGCTACACCTTC.

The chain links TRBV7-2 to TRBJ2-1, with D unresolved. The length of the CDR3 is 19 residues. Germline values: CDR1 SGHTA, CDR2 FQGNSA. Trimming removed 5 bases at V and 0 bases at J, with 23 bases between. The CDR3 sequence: CASSRPTQGLRNSYNEQFF. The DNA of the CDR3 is TGTGCCAGCAGCCGTCCCACCCAAGGCTTGCGGAACTCCTACAATGAGCAGTTCTTC.

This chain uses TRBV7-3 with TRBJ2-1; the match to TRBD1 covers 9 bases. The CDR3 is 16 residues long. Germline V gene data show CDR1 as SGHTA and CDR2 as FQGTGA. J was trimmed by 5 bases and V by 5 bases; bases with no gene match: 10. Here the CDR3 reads CASSPKGDRENNEQFF. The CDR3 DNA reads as TGTGCCAGCAGCCCTAAGGGGGACAGGGAGAACAATGAGCAGTTCTTC.

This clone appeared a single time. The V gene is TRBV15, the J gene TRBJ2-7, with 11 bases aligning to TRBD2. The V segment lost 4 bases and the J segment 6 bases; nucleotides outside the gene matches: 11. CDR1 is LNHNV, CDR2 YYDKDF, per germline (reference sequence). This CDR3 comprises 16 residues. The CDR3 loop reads CATSKQVGLAGGEQYF. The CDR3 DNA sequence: TGTGCCACCAGCAAACAAGTCGGGCTAGCGGGAGGCGAGCAGTACTTC.

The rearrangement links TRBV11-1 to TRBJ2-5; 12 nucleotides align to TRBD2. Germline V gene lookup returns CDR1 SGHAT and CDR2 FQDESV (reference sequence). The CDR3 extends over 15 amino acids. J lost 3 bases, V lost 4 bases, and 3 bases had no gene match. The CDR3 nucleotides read TGTGCCAGCAGCTCGAGACTAGCGGGGGAAGAGACCCAGTACTTC. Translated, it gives CASSSRLAGEETQYF.

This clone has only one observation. CDR3 nucleotides: TGTGCCAGCAGTCCAGCGGGACTAGCGGGTTTAGATACGCAGTATTTT. Translating gives CASSPAGLAGLDTQYF. V gene TRBV28 combines with J gene TRBJ2-3, with TRBD2 matching over 12 bases. J lost 5 bases, V lost 5 bases, and 8 bases had no gene match. The germline CDR1 and CDR2 sequences are MDHEN and SYDVKM. The CDR3 spans 16 residues. The whole variable domain, remainder taken from reference TRBV28 and TRBJ2-3, is DVKVTQSSRYLVKRTGEKVFLECVQDMDHENMFWYRQDPGLGLRLIYFSYDVKMKEKGDIPEGYSVSREKKERFSLILESASTNQTSMYLCASSPAGLAGLDTQYFGPGTRLTVL.

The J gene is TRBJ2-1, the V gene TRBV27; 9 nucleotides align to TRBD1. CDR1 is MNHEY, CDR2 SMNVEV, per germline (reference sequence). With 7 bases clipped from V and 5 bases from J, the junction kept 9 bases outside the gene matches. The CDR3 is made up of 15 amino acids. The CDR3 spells CASTPGTGSHNEQFF. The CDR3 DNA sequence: TGTGCCAGCACCCCCGGGACAGGGTCTCACAATGAGCAGTTCTTC.

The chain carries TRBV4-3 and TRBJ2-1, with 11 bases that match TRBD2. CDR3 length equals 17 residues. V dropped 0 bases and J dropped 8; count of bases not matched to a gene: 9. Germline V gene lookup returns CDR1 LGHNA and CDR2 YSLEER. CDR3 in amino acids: CASSQDQTSGSEDEQFF. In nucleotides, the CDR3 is TGCGCCAGCAGCCAAGATCAAACTAGCGGGAGTGAGGATGAGCAGTTCTTC.

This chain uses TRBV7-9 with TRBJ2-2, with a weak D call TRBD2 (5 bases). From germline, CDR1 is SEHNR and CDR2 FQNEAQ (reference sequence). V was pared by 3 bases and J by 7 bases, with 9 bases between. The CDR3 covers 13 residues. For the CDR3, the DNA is TGTGCCAGCAGCTTCGGACGGGGCGGGGAGCTGTTTTTT. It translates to CASSFGRGGELFF.

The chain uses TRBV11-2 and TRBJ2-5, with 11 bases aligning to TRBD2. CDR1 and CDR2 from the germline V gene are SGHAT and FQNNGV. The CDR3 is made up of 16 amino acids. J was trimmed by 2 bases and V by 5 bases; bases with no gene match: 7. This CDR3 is CASSRGSGRDQETQYF. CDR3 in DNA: TGTGCCAGCAGCCGAGGTAGCGGGAGGGATCAAGAGACCCAGTACTTC.

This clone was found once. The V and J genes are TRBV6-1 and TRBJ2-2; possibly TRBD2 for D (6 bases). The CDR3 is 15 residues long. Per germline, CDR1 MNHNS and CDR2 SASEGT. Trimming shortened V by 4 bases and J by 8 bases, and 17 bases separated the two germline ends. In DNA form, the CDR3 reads TGTGCCAGCAGTGGCGGGGCACGGAGGTCGGGGGAGCTGTTTTTT. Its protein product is CASSGGARRSGELFF.

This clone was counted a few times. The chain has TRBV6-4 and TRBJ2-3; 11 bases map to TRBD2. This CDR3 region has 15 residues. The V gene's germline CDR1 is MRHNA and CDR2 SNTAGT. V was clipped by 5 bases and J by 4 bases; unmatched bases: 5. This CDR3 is CASSPLAGGADTQYF. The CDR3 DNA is TGTGCCAGCAGTCCCCTAGCGGGAGGCGCAGATACGCAGTATTTT.

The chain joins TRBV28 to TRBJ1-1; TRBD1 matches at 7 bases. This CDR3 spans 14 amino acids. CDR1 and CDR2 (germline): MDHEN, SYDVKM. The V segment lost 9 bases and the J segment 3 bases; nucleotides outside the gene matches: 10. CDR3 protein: CASFRQGLYTEAFF. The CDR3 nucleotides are TGTGCCAGTTTTAGACAGGGCCTTTACACTGAAGCTTTCTTT.

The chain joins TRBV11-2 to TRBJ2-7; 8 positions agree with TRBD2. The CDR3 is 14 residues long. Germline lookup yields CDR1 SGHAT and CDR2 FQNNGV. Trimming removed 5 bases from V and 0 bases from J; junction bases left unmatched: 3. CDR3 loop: CASSPGLASYEQYF. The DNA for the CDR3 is TGTGCCAGCAGCCCCGGACTAGCCTCCTACGAGCAGTACTTC.

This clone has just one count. The CDR3 spells CASSPPGLAGGSEQYF. The CDR3 coding sequence is TGTGCCAGCTCACCACCGGGGTTAGCGGGAGGTAGCGAGCAGTACTTC. The chain is built from TRBV18 and TRBJ2-7; 10 nucleotides align to TRBD2. The V gene end was trimmed by 0 bases and the J gene end by 6 bases; junction bases not matched to a gene: 8. Germline CDR1 is KGHSH and CDR2 is LQKENI. This CDR3 is built from 16 residues.

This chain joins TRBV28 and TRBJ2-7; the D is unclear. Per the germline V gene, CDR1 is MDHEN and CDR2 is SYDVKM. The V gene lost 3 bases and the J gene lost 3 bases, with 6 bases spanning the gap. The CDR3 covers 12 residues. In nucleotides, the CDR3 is TGTGCCAGCAGTTTGTTACACTACGAGCAGTACTTC. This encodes CASSLLHYEQYF.

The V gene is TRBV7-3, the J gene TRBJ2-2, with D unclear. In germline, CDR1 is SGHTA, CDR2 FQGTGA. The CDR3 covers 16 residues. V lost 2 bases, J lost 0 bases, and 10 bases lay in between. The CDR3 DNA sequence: TGTGCCAGCAGCTTAGGGCAGTTCGCGAACACCGGGGAGCTGTTTTTT. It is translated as CASSLGQFANTGELFF.

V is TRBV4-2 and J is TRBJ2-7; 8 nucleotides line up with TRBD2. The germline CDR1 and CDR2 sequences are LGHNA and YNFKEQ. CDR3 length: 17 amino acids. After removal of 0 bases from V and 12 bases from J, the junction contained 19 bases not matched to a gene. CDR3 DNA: TGTGCCAGCAGCCAAGATGGAGCAACTAGCGGAGCCTCGGGTTGGTACTTC. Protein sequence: CASSQDGATSGASGWYF.

The CDR3 is CASRSPGENEQFF. The CDR3 bases are TGTGCCAGCAGGTCACCGGGAGAGAATGAGCAGTTCTTC. This chain connects TRBV27 to TRBJ2-1; maybe TRBD2 (6 bases). V gave up 6 bases and J gave up 7 bases, with 13 bases separating them. The CDR3 sequence is 13 residues long. Germline loops: CDR1 MNHEY, CDR2 SMNVEV (reference sequence).

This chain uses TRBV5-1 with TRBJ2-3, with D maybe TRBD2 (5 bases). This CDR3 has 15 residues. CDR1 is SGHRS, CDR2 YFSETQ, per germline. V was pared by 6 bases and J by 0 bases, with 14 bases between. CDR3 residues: CASTPGRGSTDTQYF. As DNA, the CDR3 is TGCGCCAGCACCCCGGGAAGAGGGAGCACAGATACGCAGTATTTT.

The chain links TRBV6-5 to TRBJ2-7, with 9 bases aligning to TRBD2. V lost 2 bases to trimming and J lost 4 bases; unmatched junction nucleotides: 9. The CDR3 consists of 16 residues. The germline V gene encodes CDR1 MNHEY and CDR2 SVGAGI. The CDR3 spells CASSYLKAGGLYEQYF. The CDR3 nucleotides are TGTGCCAGCAGTTACCTAAAAGCGGGAGGATTGTACGAGCAGTACTTC.

The CDR3 protein is CAWSVLDIRELFF. The CDR3 DNA reads as TGTGCCTGGAGTGTATTAGACATTCGGGAGCTGTTTTTT. The rearrangement uses TRBV30 and TRBJ2-2, with unresolved D. The germline V gene has CDR1 GTSNPN and CDR2 SVGIG (reference sequence). Trimming removed 0 bases at V and 9 bases at J, with 11 bases between. CDR3 length: 13 residues.

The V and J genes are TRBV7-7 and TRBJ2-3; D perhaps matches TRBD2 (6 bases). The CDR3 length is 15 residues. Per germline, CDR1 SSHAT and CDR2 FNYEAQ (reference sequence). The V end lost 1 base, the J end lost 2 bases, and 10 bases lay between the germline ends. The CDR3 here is CASSLGSGNTDTQYF. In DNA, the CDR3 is TGTGCCAGCAGCTTAGGTAGCGGAAACACAGATACGCAGTATTTT.